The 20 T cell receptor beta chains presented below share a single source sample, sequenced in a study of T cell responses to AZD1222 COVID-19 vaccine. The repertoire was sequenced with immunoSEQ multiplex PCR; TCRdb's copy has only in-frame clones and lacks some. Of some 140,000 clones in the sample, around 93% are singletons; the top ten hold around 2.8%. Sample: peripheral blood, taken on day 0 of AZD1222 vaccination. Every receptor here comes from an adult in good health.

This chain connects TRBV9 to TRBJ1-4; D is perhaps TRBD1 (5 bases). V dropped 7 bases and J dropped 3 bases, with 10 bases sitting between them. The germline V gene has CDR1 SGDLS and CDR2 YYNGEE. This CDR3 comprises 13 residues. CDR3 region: CASSRTSNEKLFF. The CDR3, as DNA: TGTGCCAGCTCCCGGACATCTAATGAAAAACTGTTTTTT. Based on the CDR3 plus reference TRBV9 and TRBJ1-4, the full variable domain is DSGVTQTPKHLITATGQRVTLRCSPRSGDLSVYWYQQSLDQGLQFLIQYYNGEERAKGNILERFSAQQFPDLHSELNLSSLELGDSALYFCASSRTSNEKLFFGSGTQLSVL.

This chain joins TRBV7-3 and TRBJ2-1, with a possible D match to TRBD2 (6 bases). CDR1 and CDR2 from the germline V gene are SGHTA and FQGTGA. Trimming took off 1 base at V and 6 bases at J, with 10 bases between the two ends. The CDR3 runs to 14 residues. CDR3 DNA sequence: TGTGCCAGCAGCTTAATGGGGGGTCCCAATGAGCAGTTCTTC. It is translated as CASSLMGGPNEQFF.

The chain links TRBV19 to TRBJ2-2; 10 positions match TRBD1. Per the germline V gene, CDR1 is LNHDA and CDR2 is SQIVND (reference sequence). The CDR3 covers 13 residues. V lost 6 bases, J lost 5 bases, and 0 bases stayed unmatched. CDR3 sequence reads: CASRDRGTGELFF. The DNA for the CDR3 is TGTGCCAGTAGGGACAGGGGGACCGGGGAGCTGTTTTTT.

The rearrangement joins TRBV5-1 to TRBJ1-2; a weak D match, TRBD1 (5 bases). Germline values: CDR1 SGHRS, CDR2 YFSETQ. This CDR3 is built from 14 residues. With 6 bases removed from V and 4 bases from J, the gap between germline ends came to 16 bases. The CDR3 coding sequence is TGCGCCAGCACCCCTCGGCAGGGAAGCTATGGCTACACCTTC. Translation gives CASTPRQGSYGYTF.

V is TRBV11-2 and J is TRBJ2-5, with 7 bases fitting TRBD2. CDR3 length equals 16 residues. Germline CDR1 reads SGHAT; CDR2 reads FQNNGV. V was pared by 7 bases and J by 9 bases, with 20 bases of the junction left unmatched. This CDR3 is CASTGSAASGAGAQYF. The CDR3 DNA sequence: TGTGCCAGCACCGGATCGGCGGCTAGCGGTGCGGGGGCCCAGTACTTC.

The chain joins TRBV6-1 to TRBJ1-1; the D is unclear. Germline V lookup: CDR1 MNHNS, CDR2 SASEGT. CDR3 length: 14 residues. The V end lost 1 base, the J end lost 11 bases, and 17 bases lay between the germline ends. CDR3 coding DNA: TGTGCCAGCAGTGAAGGATCGGGAGCCGCTTTTGCTTTCTTT. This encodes CASSEGSGAAFAFF.

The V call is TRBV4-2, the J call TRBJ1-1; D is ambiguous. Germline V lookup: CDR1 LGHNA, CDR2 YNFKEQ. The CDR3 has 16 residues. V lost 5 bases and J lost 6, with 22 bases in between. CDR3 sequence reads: CASSGRRTGPAAEAFF. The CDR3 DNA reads TGTGCCAGCAGCGGACGGCGGACGGGCCCTGCGGCTGAAGCTTTCTTT.

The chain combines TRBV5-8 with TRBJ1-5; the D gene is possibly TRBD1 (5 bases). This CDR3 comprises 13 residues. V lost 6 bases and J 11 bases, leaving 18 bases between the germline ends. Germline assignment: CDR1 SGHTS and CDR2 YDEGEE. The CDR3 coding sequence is TGTGCCAGCACCCCGGGGCTTACGGGAGCCCAGCATTTT. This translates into CASTPGLTGAQHF.

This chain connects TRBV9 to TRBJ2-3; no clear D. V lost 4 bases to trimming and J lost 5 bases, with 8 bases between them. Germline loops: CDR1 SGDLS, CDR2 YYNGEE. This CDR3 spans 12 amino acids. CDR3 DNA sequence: TGTGCCAGCAGCCGCCGAGGAGATACGCAGTATTTT. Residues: CASSRRGDTQYF.

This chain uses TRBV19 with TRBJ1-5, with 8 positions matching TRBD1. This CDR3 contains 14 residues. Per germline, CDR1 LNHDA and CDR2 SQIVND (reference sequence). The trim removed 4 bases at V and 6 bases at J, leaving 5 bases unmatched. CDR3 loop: CASSRGTGAQPQHF. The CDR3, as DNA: TGTGCCAGTAGTAGGGGGACAGGTGCTCAGCCCCAGCATTTT. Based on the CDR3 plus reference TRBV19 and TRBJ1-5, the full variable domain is DGGITQSPKYLFRKEGQNVTLSCEQNLNHDAMYWYRQDPGQGLRLIYYSQIVNDFQKGDIAEGYSVSREKKESFPLTVTSAQKNPTAFYLCASSRGTGAQPQHFGDGTRLSIL.

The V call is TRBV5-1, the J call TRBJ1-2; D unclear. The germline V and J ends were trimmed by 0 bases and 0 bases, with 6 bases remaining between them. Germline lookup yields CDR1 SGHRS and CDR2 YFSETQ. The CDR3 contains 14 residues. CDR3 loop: CASSLDGPNYGYTF. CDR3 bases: TGCGCCAGCAGCTTGGACGGGCCTAACTATGGCTACACCTTC.

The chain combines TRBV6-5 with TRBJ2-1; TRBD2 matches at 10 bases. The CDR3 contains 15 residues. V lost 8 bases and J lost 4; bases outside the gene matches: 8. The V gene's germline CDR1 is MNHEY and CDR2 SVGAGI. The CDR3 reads CASAPLAGVYNEQFF. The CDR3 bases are TGTGCCAGCGCCCCTCTAGCGGGAGTTTACAATGAGCAGTTCTTC.

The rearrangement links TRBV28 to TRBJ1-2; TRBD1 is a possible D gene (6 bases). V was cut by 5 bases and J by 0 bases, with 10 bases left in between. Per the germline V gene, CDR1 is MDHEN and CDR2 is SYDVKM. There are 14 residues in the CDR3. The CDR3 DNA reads TGTGCCAGCAGTCTGACAGGAGCTAACTATGGCTACACCTTC. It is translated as CASSLTGANYGYTF.

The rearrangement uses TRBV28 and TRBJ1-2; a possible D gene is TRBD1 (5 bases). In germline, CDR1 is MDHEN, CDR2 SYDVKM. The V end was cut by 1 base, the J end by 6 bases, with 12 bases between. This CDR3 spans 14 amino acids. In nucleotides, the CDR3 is TGTGCCAGCAGTTTATACCAGTGGGGGGATGGCTACACCTTC. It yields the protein CASSLYQWGDGYTF.

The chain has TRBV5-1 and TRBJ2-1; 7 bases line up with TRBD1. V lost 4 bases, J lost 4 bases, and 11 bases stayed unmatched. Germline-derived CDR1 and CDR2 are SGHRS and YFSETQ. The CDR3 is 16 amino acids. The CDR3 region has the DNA TGCGCCAGCAGCCCCACCCCGGGACAGTTATACAATGAGCAGTTCTTC. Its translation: CASSPTPGQLYNEQFF.

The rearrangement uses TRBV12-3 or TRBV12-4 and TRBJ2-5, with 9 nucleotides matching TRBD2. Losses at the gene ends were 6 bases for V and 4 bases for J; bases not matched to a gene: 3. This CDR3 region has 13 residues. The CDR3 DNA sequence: TGTGCCAGCAGACTAGCGGGCGGAGAGACCCAGTACTTC. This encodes CASRLAGGETQYF.

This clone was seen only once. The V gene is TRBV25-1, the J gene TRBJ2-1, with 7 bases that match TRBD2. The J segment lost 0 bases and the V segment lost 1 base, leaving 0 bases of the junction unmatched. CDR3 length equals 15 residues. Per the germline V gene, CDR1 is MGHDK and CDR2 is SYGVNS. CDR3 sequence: CASSESGGSYNEQFF. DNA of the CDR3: TGTGCCAGCAGTGAATCGGGGGGCTCCTACAATGAGCAGTTCTTC.

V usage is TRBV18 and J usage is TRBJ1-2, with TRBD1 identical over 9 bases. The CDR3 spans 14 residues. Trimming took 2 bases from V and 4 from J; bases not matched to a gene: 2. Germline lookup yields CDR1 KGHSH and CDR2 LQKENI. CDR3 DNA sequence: TGTGCCAGCTCACCAGACAGGGGGACCTATGGCTACACCTTC. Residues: CASSPDRGTYGYTF.

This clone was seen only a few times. CDR3 sequence (DNA): TGTGCCAGCAGCCCTACTAGCGGGATACAAGAGACCCAGTACTTC. Amino acid sequence: CASSPTSGIQETQYF. The J gene is TRBJ2-5, the V gene TRBV2, with 10 positions matching TRBD2. V trimming: 6 bases; J trimming: 2 bases; junction bases outside the gene matches: 6. This CDR3 comprises 15 residues. Germline loops: CDR1 SNHLY, CDR2 FYNNEI.

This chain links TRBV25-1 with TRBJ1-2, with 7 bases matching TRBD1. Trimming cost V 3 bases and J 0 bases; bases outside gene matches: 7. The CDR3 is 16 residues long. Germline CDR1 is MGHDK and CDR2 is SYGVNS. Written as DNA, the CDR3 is TGTGCCAGCAGTGATAACAGGGGACGTCCTAACTATGGCTACACCTTC. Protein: CASSDNRGRPNYGYTF.